The rows below give T cell receptor beta chains drawn from one sample of a study of intratumoral heterogeneity in liver cancer. Sequenced by immunoSEQ multiplex PCR; TCRdb stores in-frame clones only, minus some. The table includes a few thousand clones, about 47% detected once. The sequencing used tumor tissue, collected before any cancer treatment. The receptors originated from a man aged 70 or older with hepatocellular carcinoma. CDR3s leave out the opening cysteine and the closing phenylalanine or tryptophan.

j_call v_call cdr3_aa
TRBJ1-5 TRBV6-5 ASRQGASQPQH
TRBJ2-7 TRBV5-6 ASSPRQSYEQY
TRBJ2-2 TRBV15 ATSRGDPTGELF
TRBJ1-4 TRBV10-3 AISERGNEKLF
TRBJ2-5 TRBV18 ASSRAQETQY
TRBJ1-4 TRBV5-1 ASSLVGHGGVPEKLF
TRBJ2-7 TRBV6-5 ASSRDYGYEQY
TRBJ1-2 TRBV27 ASRVSQGNYGYT
TRBJ1-2 TRBV20-1 SASIDLSLFYGYT
TRBJ2-1 TRBV18 ASSGRGNEQF
TRBJ2-7 TRBV5-1 ASSPEHRGRLYEQY
TRBJ2-3 TRBV4-3 ASSQEPRAGTDTQY
TRBJ1-6 TRBV7-3 ASSSTGHNSPLH
TRBJ1-2 TRBV5-6 ASSLAGDGYT
TRBJ1-5 TRBV4-1 ASSSEHDSNQPQH
TRBJ2-7 TRBV5-8 ASSSPSGYGYEQY
TRBJ2-2 TRBV28 ASSLPPPNTGELF
TRBJ2-3 TRBV6-1 ASSEEGGAGRTDTQY
TRBJ2-7 TRBV12-3/TRBV12-4 ASSYGTPYEQY
TRBJ2-1 TRBV6-5 ASGGTPPGGNEQF